Only one count was recorded for the clone carrying this TCR beta chain. The CDR3 covers 15 residues. V lost 0 bases and J lost 9; bases outside the gene matches: 8. Per germline, CDR1 MNHEY and CDR2 SVGAGI. The sample originates from a study of blood T cell repertoires in COVID-19. TCRdb keeps only in-frame clones here, not all; method: immunoSEQ multiplex PCR. The data show 91,000 or so clones, with under 95% seen just once and about 3.9% held by the top ten. Sample: peripheral blood. The clonotype was recovered from a woman aged 45-59 years in a cohort sampled during active COVID-19. This sequence joins TRBV6-5 and TRBJ2-1; 7 bases are a match to TRBD2. This CDR3 reads CASSYSSSGETEQFF. Here the CDR3 DNA reads TGTGCCAGCAGTTACTCTTCCAGCGGGGAAACTGAGCAGTTCTTC.